This record looks at one T cell receptor beta chain sequence and its context. This entry comes from a study of graft-versus-host responses after intestinal transplantation. Study-wide context: Every transplant recipient was induced with anti-thymocyte globulin, then maintained on tacrolimus and steroids for two to three years.

TCRdb's table, derived via immunoSEQ multiplex PCR, lists solely in-frame clones and lacks some. Of about 19,000 clones detected, roughly 72% appear once; the ten largest clones hold more than 7%. V gave up 4 bases and J gave up 15 bases, with 22 bases separating them. The CDR3 contains 14 residues. CDR1 and CDR2 (germline): MDHEN, SYDVKM. Graft tissue was processed to release intraepithelial and lamina propria lymphocytes. The sequencing here drew on ileum tissue, taken about 21 days after intestinal transplant. The chain is built from TRBV28 and TRBJ1-5; weak D call: TRBD1 (6 bases). This TCR was recovered from a human patient who received an intestinal transplant, so some T cells may come from the graft donor. The CDR3 nucleotides read TGTGCCAGCAGTTGCGGGGGCGGTTGTAGGGTATTGCATTTT. It codes for CASSCGGGCRVLHF.